The 24 T cell receptor beta chains in this list originate from one sample, sequenced in a study of early T cells in non-severe SARS-CoV-2 infection. TCRdb passed the 5' RACE reads through MiXCR, listing each CDR3 protein once. The sample lists nearly 55,000 distinct CDR3 sequences, around 8% occurring once. The sample consisted of whole blood, taken at baseline. The source is an adult who was a healthcare worker with PCR-confirmed SARS-CoV-2 infection or an uninfected control (not recorded which).

This clonotype was counted ten times or more. The chain recombines TRBV27 with TRBJ2-3; the D is unclear. V lost 6 bases, J lost 1 base, and 5 bases lay in between. The CDR3 length is 12 residues. Germline V CDR1 and CDR2: MNHEY, SMNVEV (reference sequence). The DNA of the CDR3 is TGTGCCAGCAGCTCAGGCACAGATACGCAGTATTTT. Translation: CASSSGTDTQYF.

The chain couples TRBV5-1 to TRBJ1-1, with D possibly being TRBD1 (5 bases). Trimming removed 0 bases from V and 2 bases from J, with 23 bases in between. Per the germline V gene, CDR1 is SGHRS and CDR2 is YFSETQ. The CDR3 runs to 19 residues. CDR3 nucleotide sequence: TGCGCCAGCAGCTTGGGCCGGTGGAGGGGAAGAGAAGAAAACACTGAAGCTTTCTTT. This sequence encodes CASSLGRWRGREENTEAFF.

This clonotype was found many times. The chain carries TRBV11-2 and TRBJ2-3; the match to TRBD2 covers 14 bases. The CDR3 has 17 residues. CDR1 is SGHAT and CDR2 is FQNNGV in the germline V gene. Trimming at V came to 5 bases and at J to 11 bases, leaving 15 bases not matched to a gene. The CDR3 loop is CASSEPGLAGVGREQYF. In DNA form, the CDR3 reads TGTGCCAGCAGCGAACCGGGACTAGCGGGAGTAGGGCGTGAGCAGTATTTT.

This clonotype turned up a few times. The chain has TRBV6-2 or TRBV6-3 and TRBJ1-2; D unresolved. Trimming pared 0 bases from V and 7 bases from J, leaving 9 bases between. This CDR3 is built from 13 residues. Germline V gene sequence: CDR1 MNHEY, CDR2 SVGEGT. CDR3 amino acids: CASSYSSPGGYTF. The CDR3, as DNA: TGTGCCAGCAGTTACTCAAGCCCTGGTGGCTACACCTTC.

The rearrangement uses TRBV7-9 and TRBJ2-7, with D perhaps TRBD2 (6 bases). V lost 6 bases and J lost 3, with 9 bases in between. This CDR3 spans 12 amino acids. Germline V gene lookup returns CDR1 SEHNR and CDR2 FQNEAQ (reference sequence). In DNA form, the CDR3 reads TGTGCCAGCAGGGACGGGAGCTACGAGCAGTACTTC. Translation: CASRDGSYEQYF. Full variable domain (rest looked up from reference TRBV7-9 and TRBJ2-7): DTGVSQNPRHKITKRGQNVTFRCDPISEHNRLYWYRQTLGQGPEFLTYFQNEAQLEKSRLLSDRFSAERPKGSFSTLEIQRTEQGDSAMYLCASRDGSYEQYFGPGTRLTVT.

V usage is TRBV19 and J usage is TRBJ2-7; 8 nucleotides match TRBD1. Looked up from germline, CDR1 is LNHDA and CDR2 is SQIVND (reference sequence). Trimming at V came to 7 bases and at J to 4 bases, leaving 15 bases not matched to a gene. The CDR3 sequence is 16 residues long. CDR3 residues: CASTGRTGKSFYEQYF. DNA of the CDR3: TGTGCCAGTACGGGGCGGACAGGGAAATCATTTTACGAGCAGTACTTC.

This clonotype was observed a few times. The rearrangement uses TRBV7-9 and TRBJ2-7; 11 nucleotides match TRBD2. V lost 3 bases, J lost 3 bases, and 7 bases stayed unmatched. In germline, CDR1 is SEHNR, CDR2 FQNEAQ (reference sequence). The CDR3 sequence is 16 residues long. Here the CDR3 reads CASSLEPGLAVYEQYF. The CDR3 coding sequence is TGTGCCAGCAGCTTGGAACCGGGACTAGCGGTCTACGAGCAGTACTTC. The full variable domain, rest sourced from reference TRBV7-9 and TRBJ2-7, is DTGVSQNPRHKITKRGQNVTFRCDPISEHNRLYWYRQTLGQGPEFLTYFQNEAQLEKSRLLSDRFSAERPKGSFSTLEIQRTEQGDSAMYLCASSLEPGLAVYEQYFGPGTRLTVT.

V gene TRBV10-3 combines with J gene TRBJ2-7; 11 bases line up with TRBD2. The V segment lost 4 bases and the J segment 0 bases; nucleotides outside the gene matches: 5. Germline values: CDR1 ENHRY, CDR2 SYGVKD. This CDR3 has 16 residues. Here the CDR3 DNA reads TGTGCCATCAGTGCCGGGACTAGCGGTATCTCCTACGAGCAGTACTTC. As protein: CAISAGTSGISYEQYF.

The chain carries TRBV10-3 and TRBJ1-2, with D unresolved. CDR3 size: 16 residues. The germline V gene has CDR1 ENHRY and CDR2 SYGVKD. Trimming removed 7 bases at V and 2 bases at J, with 20 bases between. The CDR3 region has the DNA TGTGCCATCAATGACCCAGGCGGACCGTCCAACTATGGCTACACCTTC. It specifies CAINDPGGPSNYGYTF.

In this sample, this clonotype turned up a few times. V usage is TRBV9 and J usage is TRBJ1-5; tentative D call: TRBD1 (5 bases). From germline, CDR1 is SGDLS and CDR2 YYNGEE. The V gene lost 3 bases and the J gene lost 2 bases, with 12 bases spanning the gap. The CDR3 sequence is 15 residues long. The CDR3 DNA reads as TGTGCCAGCAGCGACGGCCCGGGGGGCAATCAGCCCCAGCATTTT. Its protein product is CASSDGPGGNQPQHF.

A few counts support this clonotype. This sequence joins TRBV5-1 and TRBJ2-4; the D call may be TRBD1 or TRBD2 (6 bases each). CDR1 and CDR2 from the germline V gene are SGHRS and YFSETQ. V lost 4 bases, J lost 6 bases, and 26 bases lay in between. The CDR3 runs to 18 residues. The CDR3 sequence: CASSHDVRGGLGLNIQYF. The CDR3 region has the DNA TGCGCCAGCAGCCACGACGTCAGGGGAGGTCTAGGTCTAAACATTCAGTACTTC. Using reference TRBV5-1 and TRBJ2-4 for the parts outside the CDR3, the full variable domain is KAGVTQTPRYLIKTRGQQVTLSCSPISGHRSVSWYQQTPGQGLQFLFEYFSETQRNKGNFPGRFSGRQFSNSRSEMNVSTLELGDSALYLCASSHDVRGGLGLNIQYFGAGTRLSVL.

The table lists this clonotype with many counts. J is TRBJ1-1 and V is TRBV18; D is ambiguous. The germline V and J ends were trimmed by 0 bases and 3 bases, with 11 bases remaining between them. The V gene's germline CDR1 is KGHSH and CDR2 LQKENI. The CDR3 contains 15 residues. The CDR3 DNA reads as TGTGCCAGCTCACCACCCACCCAGGTGTACACTGAAGCTTTCTTT. Translated, it gives CASSPPTQVYTEAFF.

The gene calls are TRBV6-4 and TRBJ2-1; a weak D match, TRBD1 (5 bases). CDR3 length: 14 residues. The ends were cut back, 9 bases at V and 7 bases at J, with 19 bases in the middle. Germline CDR1 reads MRHNA; CDR2 reads SNTAGT. The CDR3 reads CARPRGVLWNEQFF. In DNA, the CDR3 is TGTGCCAGACCAAGGGGTGTCCTGTGGAATGAGCAGTTCTTC.

The V gene is TRBV3-1, the J gene TRBJ2-5; D unclear. The germline gives CDR1 LGHDT, CDR2 YNNKEL (reference sequence). V dropped 4 bases and J dropped 1 base, with 10 bases sitting between them. The CDR3 runs to 14 residues. The DNA of the CDR3 is TGTGCCAGCAGCCCCCGGCTCGTCCAAGAGACCCAGTACTTC. Its translation: CASSPRLVQETQYF.

This clonotype was observed a handful of times. The chain couples TRBV14 to TRBJ1-2; D perhaps matches TRBD1 (5 bases). The germline V and J ends were trimmed by 1 base and 7 bases, with 16 bases remaining between them. Germline V lookup: CDR1 SGHDN, CDR2 FVKESK. The CDR3 contains 15 residues. In DNA form, the CDR3 reads TGTGCCAGCAGCCAAGTATGGGGCAGCGGTTCTGGCTACACCTTC. This encodes CASSQVWGSGSGYTF.

In this sample, this clonotype turned up many times. The chain combines TRBV27 with TRBJ1-2, with 11 nucleotides matching TRBD1. This CDR3 has 15 residues. In germline, CDR1 is MNHEY, CDR2 SMNVEV (reference sequence). The V and J ends lost 2 bases and 2 bases, in that order; junction bases with no gene match: 1. The CDR3 DNA sequence: TGTGCCAGCAGTTTAGGGACAGGGGGGAACTATGGCTACACCTTC. Translated: CASSLGTGGNYGYTF.

This clonotype was counted a few times. The CDR3 sequence: CASSPGSAGGNTIYF. CDR3 DNA: TGTGCCAGCAGTCCAGGCTCGGCAGGTGGAAACACCATATATTTT. V usage is TRBV12-3 or TRBV12-4 and J usage is TRBJ1-3; D unclear. V dropped 5 bases and J dropped 3 bases, with 14 bases sitting between them. There are 15 residues in the CDR3.

Ten or more counts support this clonotype. J is TRBJ1-1 and V is TRBV5-1; D possibly corresponds to TRBD1 (5 bases). The CDR3 consists of 15 residues. V shed 3 bases and J shed 4 bases, with 16 bases lying between them. From germline, CDR1 is SGHRS and CDR2 YFSETQ. CDR3 amino acids: CASSYEGSFFTEAFF. CDR3 coding DNA: TGCGCCAGCAGCTATGAGGGGAGTTTTTTCACTGAAGCTTTCTTT. The variable domain in full, completed from reference TRBV5-1 and TRBJ1-1, reads KAGVTQTPRYLIKTRGQQVTLSCSPISGHRSVSWYQQTPGQGLQFLFEYFSETQRNKGNFPGRFSGRQFSNSRSEMNVSTLELGDSALYLCASSYEGSFFTEAFFGQGTRLTVV.

The chain is built from TRBV7-9 and TRBJ2-7, with D perhaps TRBD1 or TRBD2 (5 bases each). CDR3 length: 13 amino acids. Trimming took off 6 bases at V and 2 bases at J, with 11 bases between the two ends. Germline V CDR1 and CDR2: SEHNR, FQNEAQ (reference sequence). This CDR3 reads CASRPGTTYEQYF. In nucleotides, the CDR3 is TGTGCCAGCAGACCCGGGACCACCTACGAGCAGTACTTC.

Comment on this clonotype: Since a much larger clone is just one base distant, this may be a read error. The chain carries TRBV10-1 and TRBJ2-7; no clear D gene. Germline assignment: CDR1 WNHNN and CDR2 SYGVQD (reference sequence). This CDR3 is 13 amino acids long. The CDR3 bases are TGCGCCAGCAGTGAGGGTTTATCCTGCGAGCAGTACTTC. It yields the protein CASSEGLSCEQYF.

This sequence joins TRBV20-1 and TRBJ1-3; TRBD1 might be the D (5 bases). The germline V gene encodes CDR1 DFQATT and CDR2 SNEGSKA (reference sequence). Trimming cost V 3 bases and J 0 bases, with 9 bases left between them. This CDR3 comprises 14 residues. DNA for the CDR3: TGCAGTGCTAGGGGGGGGTTCTCTGGAAACACCATATATTTT. Translation gives CSARGGFSGNTIYF.

In this sample, this clonotype turned up many times. This chain links TRBV6-1 with TRBJ2-3, with 14 nucleotides matching TRBD2. The ends lost 4 bases at V and 4 bases at J; junction bases unmatched: 1. From germline, CDR1 is MNHNS and CDR2 SASEGT. The CDR3 extends over 15 amino acids. This chain's CDR3 is CASSGLAGGPDTQYF. CDR3 DNA sequence: TGTGCCAGCAGTGGACTAGCGGGAGGGCCAGATACGCAGTATTTT.

This clonotype has just a few counts. The chain employs TRBV5-6 and TRBJ2-7, with 7 bases identical to TRBD1. This CDR3 spans 15 amino acids. Trimming at V came to 6 bases and at J to 0 bases, leaving 9 bases not matched to a gene. Germline assignment: CDR1 SGHDT and CDR2 YYEEEE. CDR3 DNA: TGTGCCAGCACCGAGGGGGCGGAGAGCTCCTACGAGCAGTACTTC. Translating it yields CASTEGAESSYEQYF.

The chain carries TRBV24-1 and TRBJ1-3; 7 bases match TRBD1. The germline V gene encodes CDR1 KGHDR and CDR2 SFDVKD. After removal of 3 bases from V and 4 bases from J, the junction contained 5 bases not matched to a gene. The CDR3 totals 15 residues. Here the CDR3 DNA reads TGTGCCACCAGTGATCCAAGGGGGCCCGGAAACACCATATATTTT. Encoded protein: CATSDPRGPGNTIYF.